The rows below give T cell receptor beta chains drawn from one sample of a study of T cells after yellow fever vaccination. TCRdb fed the 5' RACE reads into MiXCR, producing one record per CDR3 protein. The repertoire holds 510,000 or so distinct CDR3 sequences, with 15% to 20% as singletons. The specimen comprised PBMCs, sampled 15 days after the yellow fever booster vaccination. The receptors were sampled from a young man who received the YFV17D yellow fever vaccine. Each CDR3 is given with its conserved first and last residue. D genes are given only for firm matches. Clone size is shown for a subset of rows, as once, few, many or a class of expanded clone.

j_call: TRBJ2-2
v_call: TRBV15
d_call: TRBD1
clone_size: .
cdr3_aa: CATSRAGQTTGELFF
cdr3_nt: TGTGCCACCAGCAGAGCGGGACAGACTACCGGGGAGCTGTTTTTT

j_call: TRBJ2-3
v_call: TRBV29-1
d_call: .
clone_size: few
cdr3_aa: CSVLGLSTDTQYF
cdr3_nt: TGCAGCGTTCTTGGACTTTCCACAGATACGCAGTATTTT

j_call: TRBJ2-1
v_call: TRBV7-9
d_call: .
clone_size: few
cdr3_aa: CASSRKGLINEQFF
cdr3_nt: TGTGCCAGCAGCCGGAAGGGACTGATAAATGAGCAGTTCTTC

j_call: TRBJ1-2
v_call: TRBV7-9
d_call: .
clone_size: .
cdr3_aa: CASSLQLAGSNGYTF
cdr3_nt: TGTGCCAGCAGCTTACAGCTGGCAGGATCAAATGGCTACACCTTC

j_call: TRBJ2-3
v_call: TRBV11-2
d_call: .
clone_size: few
cdr3_aa: CASSLVGSGLFGTDTQYF
cdr3_nt: TGTGCCAGCAGCTTAGTGGGTAGCGGCCTTTTTGGCACAGATACGCAGTATTTT

j_call: TRBJ2-3
v_call: TRBV7-8
d_call: .
clone_size: few
cdr3_aa: CASSRTRESGDTQYF
cdr3_nt: TGTGCCAGCAGCCGAACTAGGGAGTCTGGAGATACGCAGTATTTT

j_call: TRBJ2-3
v_call: TRBV7-2
d_call: .
clone_size: .
cdr3_aa: CASSLVYGTRITDTQYF
cdr3_nt: TGTGCCAGCAGCTTAGTGTACGGAACACGTATTACAGATACGCAGTATTTT

j_call: TRBJ2-7
v_call: TRBV27
d_call: .
clone_size: .
cdr3_aa: CASSLSPVSSHEQYF
cdr3_nt: TGTGCCAGCAGTTTATCCCCAGTCTCGAGTCACGAGCAGTACTTC

j_call: TRBJ2-1
v_call: TRBV15
d_call: .
clone_size: few
cdr3_aa: CATSSENLLNEQFF
cdr3_nt: TGTGCCACCAGCTCAGAGAACCTCCTCAATGAGCAGTTCTTC

j_call: TRBJ1-4
v_call: TRBV28
d_call: .
clone_size: few
cdr3_aa: CASSLTSIGLLFF
cdr3_nt: TGTGCCAGCAGTTTGACTTCAATAGGGTTACTGTTTTTT

j_call: TRBJ2-5
v_call: TRBV7-2
d_call: TRBD2
clone_size: .
cdr3_aa: CASRLAVQETQYF
cdr3_nt: TGTGCCAGCCGGCTAGCGGTTCAAGAGACCCAGTACTTC

j_call: TRBJ2-1
v_call: TRBV5-6
d_call: .
clone_size: few
cdr3_aa: CASSWEQGEQFF
cdr3_nt: TGTGCCAGCAGCTGGGAGCAGGGTGAGCAGTTCTTC

j_call: TRBJ2-3
v_call: TRBV5-1
d_call: TRBD1
clone_size: few
cdr3_aa: CASRGTVTSTDTQYF
cdr3_nt: TGCGCCAGCAGGGGGACAGTCACTAGCACAGATACGCAGTATTTT

j_call: TRBJ1-6
v_call: TRBV7-2
d_call: TRBD1
clone_size: once
cdr3_aa: CASSTTGFGSPLHF
cdr3_nt: TGTGCCAGCAGTACGACAGGGTTTGGTTCACCCCTCCACTTT

j_call: TRBJ2-1
v_call: TRBV24-1
d_call: TRBD2
clone_size: .
cdr3_aa: CATSDRRRGASYNEQFF
cdr3_nt: TGTGCCACCAGTGACCGTCGGCGGGGGGCTAGCTACAATGAGCAGTTCTTC

j_call: TRBJ1-2
v_call: TRBV7-9
d_call: .
clone_size: .
cdr3_aa: CASSFSVSGYTF
cdr3_nt: TGTGCCAGCAGCTTTTCGGTCTCAGGCTACACCTTC

j_call: TRBJ2-6
v_call: TRBV6-2/TRBV6-3
d_call: .
clone_size: few
cdr3_aa: CASSYLFSGANVLTF
cdr3_nt: TGTGCCAGCAGTTACTTATTCTCTGGGGCCAACGTCCTGACTTTC

j_call: TRBJ2-7
v_call: TRBV6-5
d_call: TRBD1
clone_size: few
cdr3_aa: CASWTGGYEQYF
cdr3_nt: TGTGCCAGCTGGACAGGGGGCTACGAGCAGTACTTC

j_call: TRBJ1-2
v_call: TRBV10-2
d_call: .
clone_size: .
cdr3_aa: CASNKGGYGYTF
cdr3_nt: TGCGCCAGCAATAAGGGTGGCTATGGCTACACCTTC

j_call: TRBJ2-7
v_call: TRBV7-2
d_call: .
clone_size: .
cdr3_aa: CASRAPGQRNHEQYF
cdr3_nt: TGTGCCAGCAGGGCACCGGGACAAAGAAACCACGAGCAGTACTTC

j_call: TRBJ1-1
v_call: TRBV20-1
d_call: .
clone_size: few
cdr3_aa: CSAREGEVGEAFF
cdr3_nt: TGCAGTGCTAGAGAAGGGGAGGTAGGTGAAGCTTTCTTT

j_call: TRBJ2-2
v_call: TRBV20-1
d_call: .
clone_size: .
cdr3_aa: CSARGFGTGENTGELFF
cdr3_nt: TGCAGTGCTAGAGGTTTTGGGACCGGAGAGAACACCGGGGAGCTGTTTTTT

j_call: TRBJ2-2
v_call: TRBV19
d_call: .
clone_size: .
cdr3_aa: CASNGGLAHTGELFF
cdr3_nt: TGTGCCAGTAACGGGGGGCTAGCCCACACCGGGGAGCTGTTTTTT

j_call: TRBJ2-7
v_call: TRBV30
d_call: TRBD2
clone_size: .
cdr3_aa: CAWSVRLAGGNANRNSYEQYF
cdr3_nt: TGTGCCTGGAGTGTACGGCTAGCGGGAGGAAACGCCAACCGGAACTCCTACGAGCAGTACTTC

j_call: TRBJ2-1
v_call: TRBV7-7
d_call: TRBD2
clone_size: few
cdr3_aa: CATVAGALPNEQFF
cdr3_nt: TGTGCCACCGTAGCGGGAGCCTTACCCAATGAGCAGTTCTTC

j_call: TRBJ1-1
v_call: TRBV12-3/TRBV12-4
d_call: .
clone_size: few
cdr3_aa: CASSLADTNTEAFF
cdr3_nt: TGTGCCAGCAGTTTAGCAGATACGAACACTGAAGCTTTCTTT

j_call: TRBJ2-7
v_call: TRBV27
d_call: .
clone_size: few
cdr3_aa: CASSSWESYEQYF
cdr3_nt: TGTGCCAGCAGTAGCTGGGAGAGTTACGAGCAGTACTTC

j_call: TRBJ2-7
v_call: TRBV14
d_call: TRBD2
clone_size: .
cdr3_aa: CASSQLQRSGAEQYF
cdr3_nt: TGTGCCAGCAGCCAACTTCAGAGGAGCGGGGCCGAGCAGTACTTC

j_call: TRBJ2-3
v_call: TRBV12-3/TRBV12-4
d_call: TRBD2
clone_size: few
cdr3_aa: CASSFPRAGGADTQYF
cdr3_nt: TGTGCCAGCAGTTTCCCCCGCGCGGGAGGGGCAGATACGCAGTATTTT

j_call: TRBJ2-7
v_call: TRBV20-1
d_call: .
clone_size: many
cdr3_aa: CSAGGGTAVSEQYF
cdr3_nt: TGCAGTGCGGGGGGGGGGACAGCCGTCTCCGAGCAGTACTTC

j_call: TRBJ1-1
v_call: TRBV5-1
d_call: .
clone_size: few
cdr3_aa: CASSLAQRDTEAFF
cdr3_nt: TGCGCCAGCAGCTTGGCCCAACGAGACACTGAAGCTTTCTTT

j_call: TRBJ2-5
v_call: TRBV20-1
d_call: .
clone_size: few
cdr3_aa: CSARWQQRETQYF
cdr3_nt: TGCAGTGCTAGATGGCAGCAGCGGGAGACCCAGTACTTC

j_call: TRBJ2-7
v_call: TRBV20-1
d_call: .
clone_size: few
cdr3_aa: CSATYSGSLYEQYF
cdr3_nt: TGCAGTGCTACCTATAGCGGAAGCCTCTACGAGCAGTACTTC

j_call: TRBJ1-5
v_call: TRBV4-3
d_call: .
clone_size: .
cdr3_aa: CASSQGPPWGQPQHF
cdr3_nt: TGCGCCAGCAGCCAAGGCCCACCTTGGGGTCAGCCCCAGCATTTT

j_call: TRBJ2-3
v_call: TRBV7-2
d_call: .
clone_size: .
cdr3_aa: CASSLDSAYTDTQYF
cdr3_nt: TGTGCCAGCAGCTTAGATTCCGCCTACACAGATACGCAGTATTTT

j_call: TRBJ2-6
v_call: TRBV5-6
d_call: .
clone_size: few
cdr3_aa: CASSGDKANVLTF
cdr3_nt: TGTGCCAGCAGCGGTGACAAGGCCAACGTCCTGACTTTC

j_call: TRBJ2-7
v_call: TRBV11-2
d_call: TRBD2
clone_size: .
cdr3_aa: CASSPGGSDYEQYF
cdr3_nt: TGTGCCAGCAGCCCTGGCGGGAGTGACTACGAGCAGTACTTC

j_call: TRBJ2-3
v_call: TRBV20-1
d_call: .
clone_size: .
cdr3_aa: CSARDIRDATDTQYF
cdr3_nt: TGCAGTGCTAGAGATATACGGGACGCGACAGATACGCAGTATTTT

j_call: TRBJ1-1
v_call: TRBV7-9
d_call: .
clone_size: .
cdr3_aa: CASSFAGAFF
cdr3_nt: TGTGCCAGCAGCTTTGCGGGAGCTTTCTTT

j_call: TRBJ2-1
v_call: TRBV10-3
d_call: .
clone_size: few
cdr3_aa: CAISESTVRSQRSSYNEQFF
cdr3_nt: TGTGCCATCAGTGAGTCGACGGTTCGGAGCCAGCGGAGCTCCTACAATGAGCAGTTCTTC

j_call: TRBJ2-1
v_call: TRBV6-2/TRBV6-3
d_call: .
clone_size: few
cdr3_aa: CASGRDAYNEQFF
cdr3_nt: TGTGCCAGCGGGCGGGACGCCTACAATGAGCAGTTCTTC

j_call: TRBJ1-1
v_call: TRBV4-3
d_call: .
clone_size: .
cdr3_aa: CASSQDGRGFPEAFF
cdr3_nt: TGCGCCAGCAGCCAAGATGGTAGGGGTTTCCCAGAAGCTTTCTTT

j_call: TRBJ2-1
v_call: TRBV6-4
d_call: TRBD2
clone_size: few
cdr3_aa: CASSDSWTSHEQFF
cdr3_nt: TGTGCCAGCAGTGACTCTTGGACTAGTCATGAGCAGTTCTTC

j_call: TRBJ1-2
v_call: TRBV28
d_call: .
clone_size: few
cdr3_aa: CASRGAGRANYGYTF
cdr3_nt: TGTGCCAGCAGGGGCGCGGGCCGCGCTAACTATGGCTACACCTTC

j_call: TRBJ2-1
v_call: TRBV5-1
d_call: TRBD1
clone_size: .
cdr3_aa: CASSLNPDRANEQFF
cdr3_nt: TGCGCCAGCAGCTTGAATCCGGACAGGGCTAATGAGCAGTTCTTC

j_call: TRBJ2-1
v_call: TRBV5-1
d_call: TRBD1
clone_size: few
cdr3_aa: CASSSETGVYNEQFF
cdr3_nt: TGCGCCAGCAGCTCGGAGACAGGGGTTTACAATGAGCAGTTCTTC

j_call: TRBJ2-3
v_call: TRBV6-2/TRBV6-3
d_call: TRBD2
clone_size: few
cdr3_aa: CASSYFGRAADTQYF
cdr3_nt: TGTGCCAGCAGTTACTTTGGGAGGGCCGCAGATACGCAGTATTTT

j_call: TRBJ2-5
v_call: TRBV5-1
d_call: TRBD1
clone_size: .
cdr3_aa: CASSQTGEETQYF
cdr3_nt: TGCGCCAGCAGCCAAACAGGGGAGGAGACCCAGTACTTC

j_call: TRBJ2-7
v_call: TRBV7-2
d_call: .
clone_size: .
cdr3_aa: CASSLASGTSSYEQYF
cdr3_nt: TGTGCCAGCAGCTTAGCTTCGGGGACGAGCTCCTACGAGCAGTACTTC

j_call: TRBJ2-1
v_call: TRBV7-2
d_call: TRBD2
clone_size: many
cdr3_aa: CASSSGAGAGNEQFF
cdr3_nt: TGTGCCAGCAGCTCGGGAGCGGGAGCGGGAAATGAGCAGTTCTTC

j_call: TRBJ1-1
v_call: TRBV5-5
d_call: .
clone_size: .
cdr3_aa: CASSSVLMNTEAFF
cdr3_nt: TGTGCCAGCAGCTCAGTCCTCATGAACACTGAAGCTTTCTTT

j_call: TRBJ2-3
v_call: TRBV7-2
d_call: .
clone_size: once
cdr3_aa: CASSLWLSDTDTQYF
cdr3_nt: TGTGCCAGCAGCTTATGGCTTAGCGACACAGATACGCAGTATTTT